This is a list of T cell receptor beta chains from one sample in a study of preoperative IRX-2 immunotherapy in early breast cancer. Clones were sequenced by immunoSEQ multiplex PCR, and TCRdb holds only the in-frame ones, with some missing. The table has roughly 25,000 clones, over 75% seen once. Sequencing was performed on tumor tissue, taken after IRX-2 immunotherapy. The receptors were sampled from a human donor with breast cancer. Each CDR3 is given with its conserved first and last residue. A D gene is named only where the DNA matches it firmly. Not every row has a clone size; where given, it reads once, few, many or a size class.

v_gene: TRBV29-1; d_gene: TRBD1; abundance: NA; j_gene: TRBJ1-1; CDR3nt: TGCAGCGTTGAGGCCAGGGGGTCAAACACTGAAGCTTTCTTT; CDR3aa: CSVEARGSNTEAFF
v_gene: TRBV10-1; d_gene: NA; abundance: NA; j_gene: TRBJ2-1; CDR3nt: TGCGCCAACAGTGAGCAGCGAAACAGGAATGAGCAGTTCTTC; CDR3aa: CANSEQRNRNEQFF
v_gene: TRBV19; d_gene: NA; abundance: NA; j_gene: TRBJ1-5; CDR3nt: TGTGCCCCCATACAGCCCCAGCATTTT; CDR3aa: CAPIQPQHF
v_gene: TRBV5-4; d_gene: NA; abundance: NA; j_gene: TRBJ1-1; CDR3nt: TGTGCCAGCAGCTTGGAGGCAGGATGGAACACTGAAGCTTTCTTT; CDR3aa: CASSLEAGWNTEAFF
v_gene: TRBV18; d_gene: TRBD1; abundance: NA; j_gene: TRBJ1-1; CDR3nt: TGTGCCAGCTCACGTACAGGGGAGAACACTGAAGCTTTCTTT; CDR3aa: CASSRTGENTEAFF
v_gene: TRBV7-8; d_gene: NA; abundance: NA; j_gene: TRBJ1-5; CDR3nt: TGTGCCAGCAGCTTAGCAGGGGTGGACAATCAGCCCCAGCATTTT; CDR3aa: CASSLAGVDNQPQHF
v_gene: TRBV5-1; d_gene: NA; abundance: NA; j_gene: TRBJ1-4; CDR3nt: TGCGCCAGCAGCTACCGGGCCCGTAATGAAAAACTGTTTTTT; CDR3aa: CASSYRARNEKLFF
v_gene: TRBV28; d_gene: NA; abundance: NA; j_gene: TRBJ1-1; CDR3nt: TGTGCCAGCAGTAACAGGGCGGGATGGACTGAAGCTTTCTTT; CDR3aa: CASSNRAGWTEAFF
v_gene: TRBV5-5; d_gene: NA; abundance: NA; j_gene: TRBJ1-5; CDR3nt: TGTGCCAGCAGTTACCCCGGAGGCAATCAGCCCCAGCATTTT; CDR3aa: CASSYPGGNQPQHF
v_gene: TRBV6-4; d_gene: TRBD2; abundance: NA; j_gene: TRBJ2-5; CDR3nt: TGTGCCAGGACCGGGACTAGCGGGGGGCCGTACCAAGAGACCCAGTACTTC; CDR3aa: CARTGTSGGPYQETQYF
v_gene: TRBV18; d_gene: TRBD1; abundance: NA; j_gene: TRBJ1-6; CDR3nt: TGTGCCAGCTCGCCCGACAGGGTTAATTCACCCCTCCACTTT; CDR3aa: CASSPDRVNSPLHF
v_gene: TRBV28; d_gene: TRBD1; abundance: NA; j_gene: TRBJ1-6; CDR3nt: TGTGCCAGCAGTTCCCCCCCGGGACAGGTGTACTATAATTCACCCCTCCACTTT; CDR3aa: CASSSPPGQVYYNSPLHF
v_gene: TRBV18; d_gene: NA; abundance: NA; j_gene: TRBJ1-1; CDR3nt: TGTGCCAGCTCACCGTCGAACACTGAAGCTTTCTTT; CDR3aa: CASSPSNTEAFF
v_gene: TRBV27; d_gene: NA; abundance: NA; j_gene: TRBJ1-1; CDR3nt: TGTGCCAGCAGTTTCCACCGGTCAACTGAAGCTTTCTTT; CDR3aa: CASSFHRSTEAFF
v_gene: TRBV2; d_gene: TRBD1; abundance: NA; j_gene: TRBJ2-6; CDR3nt: TGTGCCAGCAGCCCGACAGGGGTAGGGGCCAACGTCCTGACTTTC; CDR3aa: CASSPTGVGANVLTF
v_gene: TRBV30; d_gene: NA; abundance: NA; j_gene: TRBJ1-5; CDR3nt: TGTGCCTGGAGTCGGACACTTAGCAATCAGCCCCAGCATTTT; CDR3aa: CAWSRTLSNQPQHF
v_gene: TRBV9; d_gene: NA; abundance: once; j_gene: TRBJ1-3; CDR3nt: TGTGCCAGCAGCGCCCCTCCCGGAAACACCATATATTTT; CDR3aa: CASSAPPGNTIYF
v_gene: TRBV19; d_gene: NA; abundance: NA; j_gene: TRBJ1-5; CDR3nt: TGTGCCAGTACCCCGGGGGGGCGGTCGGGGTCGAGCAATCAGCCCCAGCATTTT; CDR3aa: CASTPGGRSGSSNQPQHF
v_gene: TRBV28; d_gene: NA; abundance: few; j_gene: TRBJ1-1; CDR3nt: TGTGCCAGCAGTTTAAGCACCTCAGGACAGACGGGGAGAGCTTTCTTT; CDR3aa: CASSLSTSGQTGRAFF
v_gene: TRBV28; d_gene: NA; abundance: once; j_gene: TRBJ1-1; CDR3nt: TGTGCCAGCAGTTTTGGGGCTAACACTGAAGCTTTCTTT; CDR3aa: CASSFGANTEAFF
v_gene: TRBV25-1; d_gene: NA; abundance: NA; j_gene: TRBJ1-3; CDR3nt: TGTGCCAGCAGTGACGCCGGGACATCTTACTCTGGAAACACCATATATTTT; CDR3aa: CASSDAGTSYSGNTIYF
v_gene: TRBV7-8; d_gene: TRBD1; abundance: NA; j_gene: TRBJ2-3; CDR3nt: TGTGCCAGCAGCCTACGGACAGGAATCACAGATACGCAGTATTTT; CDR3aa: CASSLRTGITDTQYF
v_gene: TRBV9; d_gene: TRBD2; abundance: NA; j_gene: TRBJ2-4; CDR3nt: TGTGCCAGCAGCCGGCTGGGGCGGGGGGGCGTGGACATTCAGTACTTC; CDR3aa: CASSRLGRGGVDIQYF
v_gene: TRBV5-5; d_gene: NA; abundance: NA; j_gene: TRBJ1-1; CDR3nt: TGTGCCAGCAGCTTGGTTCTTACGGGGGCCTCCTCTAACACTGAAGCTTTCTTT; CDR3aa: CASSLVLTGASSNTEAFF
v_gene: TRBV29-1; d_gene: TRBD1; abundance: NA; j_gene: TRBJ2-1; CDR3nt: TGCAGCGTTGACCTACCACAGGGGGTCGATGAGCAGTTCTTC; CDR3aa: CSVDLPQGVDEQFF
v_gene: TRBV20-1; d_gene: NA; abundance: NA; j_gene: TRBJ2-1; CDR3nt: TGCAGTGCTGGAGCGGGTGAGCAGTTCTTC; CDR3aa: CSAGAGEQFF
v_gene: TRBV13; d_gene: NA; abundance: NA; j_gene: TRBJ2-7; CDR3nt: TGTGCCAGCAGCTTAGAAGTGGGGGGCCAAACTTTCTCCTACGAGCAGTACTTC; CDR3aa: CASSLEVGGQTFSYEQYF
v_gene: TRBV10-2; d_gene: NA; abundance: NA; j_gene: TRBJ2-7; CDR3nt: TGCGCCAGCAGTAGGCAGGGGCTGGGGGAGCAGTACTTC; CDR3aa: CASSRQGLGEQYF
v_gene: TRBV4-2; d_gene: NA; abundance: few; j_gene: TRBJ2-7; CDR3nt: TGTGCCAGCAGCCAAGGCGCAGACTATTCCTACGAGCAGTACTTC; CDR3aa: CASSQGADYSYEQYF
v_gene: TRBV11-2; d_gene: NA; abundance: once; j_gene: TRBJ2-1; CDR3nt: TGTGCCAGCAGCTATCGGAGAGGGGTGTCCTACAATGAGCAGTTCTTC; CDR3aa: CASSYRRGVSYNEQFF
v_gene: TRBV9; d_gene: TRBD2; abundance: NA; j_gene: TRBJ2-5; CDR3nt: TGTGCCAGCAGCTCAGGACTAGCGGAAGAGACCCAGTACTTC; CDR3aa: CASSSGLAEETQYF
v_gene: TRBV5-4; d_gene: NA; abundance: NA; j_gene: TRBJ2-7; CDR3nt: TGTGCCAGCAGCGCCGGGACTCTAAGCTCCTACGAGCAGTACTTC; CDR3aa: CASSAGTLSSYEQYF
v_gene: TRBV25-1; d_gene: TRBD1; abundance: NA; j_gene: TRBJ2-1; CDR3nt: TGTGCCAGCACGACTACAGGGGTCAATGAGCAGTTCTTC; CDR3aa: CASTTTGVNEQFF
v_gene: TRBV28; d_gene: TRBD1; abundance: NA; j_gene: TRBJ1-1; CDR3nt: TGTGCCAGCAGTTTTGTAGGGGGCAGGGGGAACACTGAAGCTTTCTTT; CDR3aa: CASSFVGGRGNTEAFF
v_gene: TRBV11-1; d_gene: NA; abundance: NA; j_gene: TRBJ2-3; CDR3nt: TGTGCCAGCAGCTTACGGGAGAGGGGTAGAGATACGCAGTATTTT; CDR3aa: CASSLRERGRDTQYF
v_gene: TRBV28; d_gene: TRBD2; abundance: NA; j_gene: TRBJ2-1; CDR3nt: TGTGCCAGCAGTACATCGGGACTAGCGGGGGTTAAGCAGTTCTTC; CDR3aa: CASSTSGLAGVKQFF
v_gene: TRBV29-1; d_gene: NA; abundance: NA; j_gene: TRBJ1-1; CDR3nt: TGCAGCGTTGCTTCCACCGAGATGAACACTGAAGCTTTCTTT; CDR3aa: CSVASTEMNTEAFF
v_gene: TRBV5-3; d_gene: NA; abundance: NA; j_gene: TRBJ1-1; CDR3nt: TGTGCCAGCAGCCGTCAACAGGGGAACACTGAAGCTTTCTTT; CDR3aa: CASSRQQGNTEAFF
v_gene: TRBV6-1; d_gene: TRBD1; abundance: NA; j_gene: TRBJ1-5; CDR3nt: TGTGCCAGCAGTGAATTTCTAACAGGGGCAACAAGCAATCAGCCCCAGCATTTT; CDR3aa: CASSEFLTGATSNQPQHF
v_gene: TRBV10-3; d_gene: NA; abundance: NA; j_gene: TRBJ2-3; CDR3nt: TGTGCCATCAGTGAGTCTTCAACTCCCCCGTATTTT; CDR3aa: CAISESSTPPYF
v_gene: TRBV18; d_gene: NA; abundance: NA; j_gene: TRBJ1-5; CDR3nt: TGTGCCAGCTCACCACCGGGCCGGGTCAATCAGCCCCAGCATTTT; CDR3aa: CASSPPGRVNQPQHF
v_gene: TRBV20-1; d_gene: NA; abundance: NA; j_gene: TRBJ2-7; CDR3nt: TGCAGTGCGCTTCAGGGTGGCGAGCAGTACTTC; CDR3aa: CSALQGGEQYF
v_gene: TRBV6-1; d_gene: NA; abundance: NA; j_gene: TRBJ2-1; CDR3nt: TGTGCCAGCAGTAAAACAGGGTCGGATTCCAATGAGCAGTTCTTC; CDR3aa: CASSKTGSDSNEQFF